The following is a T cell receptor (beta chain) sequence with its context. This sample is drawn from a study of blood T cell repertoires in COVID-19. Study overall: Samples taken during acute and convalescent COVID-19 were collected in the United States, Italy and Spain. In each case, the material was cDNA or gDNA derived from T cells, B-cell-depleted T cells, or PBMCs.

Profiling relied on immunoSEQ multiplex PCR, and the TCRdb table lists in-frame clones only, not all of them. The table includes almost 40,000 clones, around 85% detected once. Germline lookup yields CDR1 SQVTM and CDR2 ANQGSEA. The V gene lost 4 bases and the J gene lost 0 bases, with 12 bases spanning the gap. The length of the CDR3 is 14 residues. V usage is TRBV29-1 and J usage is TRBJ1-2, with D possibly being TRBD1 (6 bases). This TCR was sampled from a man aged 55 to 70 with acute or convalescent COVID-19. Sample: peripheral blood. The CDR3 is CSVGSSGANYGYTF. CDR3 nucleotides: TGCAGCGTTGGGAGCTCAGGGGCTAACTATGGCTACACCTTC.